Presented here are 16 T cell receptor beta chains from one specimen sequenced in a study of blood T cell repertoires in COVID-19. Data came from immunoSEQ multiplex PCR; TCRdb stores just in-frame clones and leaves some out. Of 200,000 to 250,000 clones in the sample, about 90% were seen once. Material for sequencing was peripheral blood. The receptors here all came from a man in his fifties or sixties with COVID-19, enrolled during active disease.

The chain combines TRBV9 with TRBJ2-3; D perhaps matches TRBD2 (7 bases). V shed 0 bases and J shed 0 bases, with 14 bases lying between them. The CDR3 has 17 amino acids. CDR1 is SGDLS, CDR2 YYNGEE, per germline. DNA for the CDR3: TGTGCCAGCAGCGTAGGGGGGGGCGTTGGGAGCACAGATACGCAGTATTTT. This translates into CASSVGGGVGSTDTQYF.

Concerning this clone itself: Other DNA sequences in this sample translate to the same CDR3. The chain carries TRBV5-1 and TRBJ1-5; D unclear. Germline V gene data show CDR1 as SGHRS and CDR2 as YFSETQ. This CDR3 is 13 amino acids long. The germline V and J ends were trimmed by 0 bases and 4 bases, with 5 bases remaining between them. The CDR3 coding sequence is TGCGCCAGCAGCTTGGGGGCTAATCAGCCCCAGCATTTT. Translating it yields CASSLGANQPQHF.

This clone appeared once. The J gene is TRBJ2-2, the V gene TRBV9, with 13 bases identical to TRBD2. Germline CDR1 SGDLS, CDR2 YYNGEE. The CDR3 runs to 18 residues. V was pared by 2 bases and J by 6 bases, with 10 bases of the junction left unmatched. The CDR3: CASSVGLAGTYLAGELFF. Here the CDR3 DNA reads TGTGCCAGCAGCGTGGGACTAGCGGGAACGTACTTGGCCGGGGAGCTGTTTTTT.

The rearrangement joins TRBV7-8 to TRBJ2-1; 9 nucleotides match TRBD2. V gave up 5 bases and J gave up 6 bases; unmatched junction bases: 14. The germline V gene encodes CDR1 SGHVS and CDR2 FQNEAQ. The CDR3 sequence is 17 residues long. The DNA for the CDR3 is TGTGCCAGCAGCCAAGAGTTGGCGGGAGGGCCGGCCAATGAGCAGTTCTTC. Amino acid sequence: CASSQELAGGPANEQFF. The variable domain in full, with the rest retrieved from reference TRBV7-8 and TRBJ2-1, is GAGVSQSPRYKVAKRGQDVALRCDPISGHVSLFWYQQALGQGPEFLTYFQNEAQLDKSGLPSDRFFAERPEGSVSTLKIQRTQQEDSAVYLCASSQELAGGPANEQFFGPGTRLTVL.

The J gene is TRBJ1-2, the V gene TRBV3-1 (or the pseudogene TRBV3-2), with TRBD1 identical over 7 bases. The CDR3 totals 13 residues. Germline V gene lookup returns CDR1 LGHDT and CDR2 YNNKEL (reference sequence). Losses at the gene ends were 1 base for V and 11 bases for J; bases not matched to a gene: 7. The CDR3 is CASSQVVAGGYTF. CDR3 bases: TGTGCCAGCAGCCAAGTGGTAGCAGGGGGATACACCTTC.

The chain combines TRBV5-1 with TRBJ2-7; TRBD1 matches 8 bases. Germline assignment: CDR1 SGHRS and CDR2 YFSETQ. CDR3 length: 14 amino acids. V lost 0 bases to trimming and J lost 6 bases; unmatched junction nucleotides: 5. The CDR3 region is CASSLVGTGREQYF. For the CDR3, the DNA is TGCGCCAGCAGCTTGGTGGGGACAGGCCGCGAGCAGTACTTC.

The V call is TRBV16, the J call TRBJ2-1; D is perhaps TRBD2 (6 bases). The CDR3 consists of 13 residues. V was clipped by 5 bases and J by 6 bases, with 11 bases between them. Germline assignment: CDR1 KGHSY and CDR2 FQNENV. DNA for the CDR3: TGTGCCAGCAGCTCGGACGGGGGCAATGAGCAGTTCTTC. This encodes CASSSDGGNEQFF.

The chain uses TRBV25-1 and TRBJ1-2; D uncertain. The V and J ends lost 6 bases and 0 bases respectively, with 14 bases between them. The CDR3 is made up of 15 amino acids. CDR1 and CDR2 (germline): MGHDK, SYGVNS. The CDR3 reads CASRPPASSNYGYTF. The CDR3 DNA follows: TGTGCCAGCAGGCCCCCCGCTAGCTCTAACTATGGCTACACCTTC.

The chain links TRBV7-9 to TRBJ1-4; 9 bases match TRBD1. V gave up 4 bases and J gave up 6 bases; unmatched junction bases: 12. The CDR3 sequence is 17 residues long. Germline V gives CDR1 SEHNR, CDR2 FQNEAQ (reference sequence). The CDR3: CASSSWTGAGADEKLFF. The CDR3 nucleotides are TGTGCCAGCAGCTCCTGGACAGGGGCCGGGGCGGATGAAAAACTGTTTTTT.

The genes are TRBV3-1 (or the pseudogene TRBV3-2) and TRBJ2-6; D may be TRBD2 (5 bases). CDR1 and CDR2 from the germline V gene are LGHDT and YNNKEL (reference sequence). Between the trimmed V and J ends, which lost 3 bases and 0 bases, there was a span of 9 bases. The length of the CDR3 is 16 residues. The CDR3 sequence: CASSQGGSSGANVLTF. The DNA for the CDR3 is TGTGCCAGCAGCCAGGGTGGGAGCTCTGGGGCCAACGTCCTGACTTTC.

The chain employs TRBV3-1 (or the pseudogene TRBV3-2) and TRBJ2-2; weak D call: TRBD2 (6 bases). With 3 bases removed from V and 6 bases from J, the gap between germline ends came to 17 bases. CDR1 and CDR2 from the germline V gene are LGHDT and YNNKEL (reference sequence). CDR3 size: 16 residues. CDR3 region: CASSHSGTAEAGELFF. DNA for the CDR3: TGTGCCAGCAGCCATTCCGGGACTGCCGAGGCCGGGGAGCTGTTTTTT.

This chain joins TRBV2 and TRBJ1-4; TRBD1 matches 10 bases. Trimming at V came to 5 bases and at J to 11 bases, leaving 8 bases not matched to a gene. Germline CDR1 SNHLY, CDR2 FYNNEI. The CDR3 is 14 amino acids. The CDR3 here is CASSSGTGATKLFF. The CDR3 bases are TGTGCCAGCAGTTCCGGGACAGGGGCTACGAAACTGTTTTTT. Using reference TRBV2 and TRBJ1-4 for the parts outside the CDR3, the full variable domain is EPEVTQTPSHQVTQMGQEVILRCVPISNHLYFYWYRQILGQKVEFLVSFYNNEISEKSEIFDDQFSVERPDGSNFTLKIRSTKLEDSAMYFCASSSGTGATKLFFGSGTQLSVL.

The chain combines TRBV6-6 with TRBJ2-2; TRBD1 aligns across 7 bases. V was pared by 6 bases and J by 1 base, with 8 bases of the junction left unmatched. The CDR3 runs 16 residues. CDR1 MNHNY and CDR2 SVGAGI come from the germline V gene (reference sequence). The CDR3 DNA reads as TGTGCCAGCAGACCGCCCGGGACAGAGAACACCGGGGAGCTGTTTTTT. Protein product: CASRPPGTENTGELFF.

The J gene is TRBJ1-5, the V gene TRBV21-1; the table's TRBD1 call for D was not verified on the DNA. TRBV21-1 is tagged as a pseudogene. This CDR3 spans 12 amino acids. In nucleotides, the CDR3 is TGTGCCAGCAGCGGCAGGGATCAGCCCCAGCATTTT. Its translation is CASSGRDQPQHF.

This clone has just one count. The rearrangement joins TRBV11-2 to TRBJ2-7; TRBD1 aligns across 8 bases. The CDR3 length is 16 residues. CDR1 is SGHAT and CDR2 is FQNNGV in the germline V gene. V was clipped by 4 bases and J by 3 bases; unmatched bases: 11. CDR3 sequence reads: CASSWGADRVDYEQYF. The CDR3 nucleotides are TGTGCCAGCAGCTGGGGGGCGGACAGGGTTGACTACGAGCAGTACTTC.

This chain connects TRBV7-2 to TRBJ2-7, with 7 bases aligning to TRBD1. This CDR3 has 14 amino acids. J was trimmed by 1 base and V by 5 bases; bases with no gene match: 5. Germline lookup yields CDR1 SGHTA and CDR2 FQGNSA. The CDR3: CASSRTGQSYEQYF. DNA of the CDR3: TGTGCCAGCAGCCGGACAGGACAATCCTACGAGCAGTACTTC.